This entry is about one TCR beta chain. The antigen is not known. The data derive from a study of OX40 agonist ivuxolimab in advanced cancers. About the research overall: Allowance was made for prior anti-PD-1, anti-PD-L1 or anti-CTLA-4 therapy, and around 44% had some. Three dose-escalation patients had partial responses: one with hepatocellular carcinoma and two with cutaneous melanoma. Regarding the study as a whole: The mean number of expanded clones was higher in CD8+ T cells than in CD4+. Both CD4+ and CD8+ T cell populations in blood had undergone clonal expansion by week 6 at 0.1 to 3.0 mg/kg.

This CDR3 spans 13 amino acids. Per germline, CDR1 MDHEN and CDR2 SYDVKM. With 11 bases clipped from V and 5 bases from J, the junction kept 5 bases outside the gene matches. The table came from immunoSEQ multiplex PCR; TCRdb's copy has only in-frame clones and leaves some out. Counted here are some 89,000 clones, around 84% occurring once; the ten biggest clones make up approximately 1.9%. The V and J genes are TRBV28 and TRBJ1-6, with 8 bases lining up with TRBD1. This material consisted of CD4+ or CD8+ T cells sorted from blood, taken in a trial of the OX40 agonist ivuxolimab. This TCR came from an adult with an advanced solid tumor such as melanoma, head and neck, liver or kidney cancer. The CDR3 DNA reads TGTGCCTACAGGGGGATGAATAATTCACCCCTCCACTTT. Translation: CAYRGMNNSPLHF.